The clone carrying this T cell receptor beta chain was detected a few times. V was clipped by 1 base and J by 7 bases, with 13 bases between them. This CDR3 contains 15 residues. Germline V gives CDR1 MNHEY, CDR2 SMNVEV (reference sequence). This record belongs to a study of blood T cell repertoires in COVID-19. Across the study: T cells, B-cell-depleted T cells, or PBMCs provided the cDNA or gDNA that served as material.

Grouping used clinical history reported by participants in a survey and questionnaire. Cohort 3 donors counted as recovered after two negative PCRs, clearance, or resolved symptoms. Per the authors' pipeline: Estimation of nucleated cell counts was performed using reference gene primer amplification. The data were produced by immunoSEQ multiplex PCR, yet TCRdb's version contains in-frame clones alone and is incomplete. V, J and clone size derive from that table, while D and trimming were established from the DNA sequence. The sample lists fewer than 200,000 clones, around 84% occurring once. Sequenced: PBMCs or T cells enriched from blood (not recorded which). This chain uses TRBV27 with TRBJ1-4, with D unresolved. The source of this sequence is a man aged 45-65 years who had recovered from COVID-19. CDR3 sequence reads: CASSLLPGFTEKLFF. DNA of the CDR3: TGTGCCAGCAGTTTATTACCGGGATTCACTGAAAAACTGTTTTTT.